The 17 T cell receptor beta chains given below trace back to one sample, sequenced in a study of cytomegalovirus exposure and HLA in healthy donors. The PCR made use of 60 Vbeta and 13 Jbeta primers. Profiling relied on immunoSEQ multiplex PCR, and the TCRdb table lists in-frame clones only, not all of them. The table records approximately 150,000 clones, around 80% of them present only once. The specimen sequenced was PBMCs. The receptors shown here come from a woman aged 50 to 60 in good health and CMV-seropositive.

The V and J genes are TRBV6-5 and TRBJ2-2, with D possibly TRBD2 on 5 matching bases. CDR1 and CDR2 from the germline V gene are MNHEY and SVGAGI. CDR3 length equals 16 residues. V shed 0 bases and J shed 3 bases, with 11 bases lying between them. Here the CDR3 DNA reads TGTGCCAGCAGTTACTCCGGCGGGTTACACACCGGGGAGCTGTTTTTT. It specifies CASSYSGGLHTGELFF.

The rearrangement uses TRBV7-9 and TRBJ2-7, with D perhaps matching TRBD1 (6 bases). In germline, CDR1 is SEHNR, CDR2 FQNEAQ (reference sequence). The CDR3 is 14 residues long. Trimming removed 3 bases at V and 2 bases at J, with 11 bases between. In nucleotides, the CDR3 is TGTGCCAGCAGCTTTGGCAGGGACACCTACGAGCAGTACTTC. Encoded protein: CASSFGRDTYEQYF.

The chain links TRBV6-5 to TRBJ1-5, with D perhaps matching TRBD1 (5 bases). The CDR3 has 13 amino acids. V was shortened by 2 bases and J by 4 bases, with 6 bases between the two germline ends. Germline V gives CDR1 MNHEY, CDR2 SVGAGI. This CDR3 reads CASSYGGNQPQHF. For the CDR3, the DNA is TGTGCCAGCAGTTACGGGGGGAATCAGCCCCAGCATTTT.

The V call is TRBV19, the J call TRBJ1-5, with no clear D. The CDR3 sequence is 15 residues long. The V gene's germline CDR1 is LNHDA and CDR2 SQIVND (reference sequence). V was pared by 2 bases and J by 6 bases, with 14 bases between. Here the CDR3 DNA reads TGTGCCAGTAGTATACTTTTAACAGACCTTCAGCCCCAGCATTTT. It encodes CASSILLTDLQPQHF.

The CDR3 loop reads CASSPREGVEYGYTF. The CDR3 DNA follows: TGTGCCAGCTCACCAAGAGAGGGGGTGGAATATGGCTACACCTTC. The chain couples TRBV18 to TRBJ1-2; perhaps TRBD1 as D (6 bases). V lost 2 bases to trimming and J lost 5 bases, with 15 bases between them. The CDR3 covers 15 residues. Germline V gives CDR1 KGHSH, CDR2 LQKENI.

The chain is built from TRBV7-9 and TRBJ1-6; no definite D call. Trimming stripped 2 bases from V and 8 bases from J, with 13 bases between. The CDR3 loop spans 15 amino acids. The germline V gene has CDR1 SEHNR and CDR2 FQNEAQ (reference sequence). The CDR3 sequence: CASSLQAVADSPLHF. CDR3 nucleotides: TGTGCCAGCAGCTTACAAGCGGTTGCGGATTCACCCCTCCACTTT.

This chain connects TRBV11-2 to TRBJ1-3; D is possibly TRBD1 (6 bases). V gave up 1 base and J gave up 6 bases, with 7 bases separating them. CDR3 size: 13 residues. Germline CDR1 and CDR2: SGHAT and FQNNGV. CDR3 sequence: CASSLGTENTIYF. CDR3 sequence (DNA): TGTGCCAGCAGCTTAGGGACAGAAAACACCATATATTTT.

V gene TRBV18 combines with J gene TRBJ2-5; no firm D call. CDR1 is KGHSH and CDR2 is LQKENI in the germline V gene. This CDR3 comprises 16 residues. With 3 bases removed from V and 2 bases from J, the gap between germline ends came to 16 bases. The CDR3 DNA follows: TGTGCCAGCTCACCGTCCAGGCTATCTTCTCAAGAGACCCAGTACTTC. Protein: CASSPSRLSSQETQYF. Full variable domain (remainder filled in from reference TRBV18 and TRBJ2-5): NAGVMQNPRHLVRRRGQEARLRCSPMKGHSHVYWYRQLPEEGLKFMVYLQKENIIDESGMPKERFSAEFPKEGPSILRIQQVVRGDSAAYFCASSPSRLSSQETQYFGPGTRLLVL.

The chain joins TRBV11-2 to TRBJ1-4; TRBD1 matches at 7 bases. The CDR3 consists of 15 residues. Germline lookup yields CDR1 SGHAT and CDR2 FQNNGV. The trim removed 6 bases at V and 8 bases at J, leaving 12 bases unmatched. CDR3 protein: CASRPLTGSNEKLFF. In DNA, the CDR3 is TGTGCCAGCAGACCATTGACAGGGAGTAACGAAAAACTGTTTTTT.

This clone came up a few times. The V call is TRBV5-1, the J call TRBJ2-3; 9 nucleotides align to TRBD2. V shed 0 bases, J shed 5 bases, and the junction held 7 bases outside the gene matches. This CDR3 has 16 residues. CDR1 and CDR2 from the germline V gene are SGHRS and YFSETQ. Written as DNA, the CDR3 is TGCGCCAGCAGCTTGGGCGGGGGGGCACGCGAAGATACGCAGTATTTT. It is translated as CASSLGGGAREDTQYF.

This chain links TRBV6-6 with TRBJ2-7; possibly TRBD2 for D (6 bases). This CDR3 region has 14 residues. Trimming left V 0 bases short and J 2 bases short, with 8 bases between. Germline loops: CDR1 MNHNY, CDR2 SVGAGI (reference sequence). The CDR3 bases are TGTGCCAGCAGTTACTCGACGGGGGCCTACGAGCAGTACTTC. It codes for CASSYSTGAYEQYF.

This clone was recorded a few times. The junction and the germline gene differ at one end; a read error may be behind it. The V and J genes are TRBV5-1 and TRBJ2-7, with 9 bases that match TRBD1. CDR1 is SGHRS, CDR2 YFSETQ, per germline. CDR3 length: 14 amino acids. The CDR3 loop is CASSTGTGLVEQYF. CDR3 nucleotide sequence: TGTGCCAGCAGCACCGGGACAGGGCTGGTCGAGCAGTACTTC.

The rearrangement links TRBV5-1 to TRBJ2-3; 8 positions agree with TRBD1. The CDR3 loop spans 15 amino acids. The V segment lost 2 bases and the J segment 5 bases; nucleotides outside the gene matches: 7. Per germline, CDR1 SGHRS and CDR2 YFSETQ. CDR3 DNA sequence: TGCGCCAGCAGCTTCGCCGGGACAGGTGAAGATACGCAGTATTTT. Translation: CASSFAGTGEDTQYF.

V is TRBV18 and J is TRBJ1-2; a weak D match, TRBD1 (5 bases). The length of the CDR3 is 17 residues. CDR1 is KGHSH, CDR2 LQKENI, per germline. The ends were cut back, 4 bases at V and 0 bases at J, with 18 bases in the middle. For the CDR3, the DNA is TGTGCCAGCTCACTCTACAAAACAGGAGACCCTAACTATGGCTACACCTTC. Its protein product is CASSLYKTGDPNYGYTF. Together with reference TRBV18 and TRBJ1-2, the CDR3 gives the full variable domain: NAGVMQNPRHLVRRRGQEARLRCSPMKGHSHVYWYRQLPEEGLKFMVYLQKENIIDESGMPKERFSAEFPKEGPSILRIQQVVRGDSAAYFCASSLYKTGDPNYGYTFGSGTRLTVV.

This chain connects TRBV9 to TRBJ1-1, with D unclear. CDR1 and CDR2 (germline): SGDLS, YYNGEE. V shed 3 bases and J shed 0 bases, with 6 bases lying between them. The CDR3 has 13 residues. This CDR3 is CASSGGLNTEAFF. CDR3 nucleotides: TGTGCCAGCAGCGGAGGATTGAACACTGAAGCTTTCTTT.

This clone showed up just a few times. The chain combines TRBV7-9 with TRBJ1-1; D uncertain. The CDR3 contains 15 residues. The V end lost 4 bases, the J end lost 1 base, and 13 bases lay between the germline ends. CDR1 is SEHNR and CDR2 is FQNEAQ in the germline V gene (reference sequence). The DNA for the CDR3 is TGTGCCAGCAGCTCATGGCAGATAAGGAACACTGAAGCTTTCTTT. It is translated as CASSSWQIRNTEAFF.

This clone came up many times. The J gene is TRBJ2-7, the V gene TRBV5-1; 7 bases fit TRBD1. Germline lookup yields CDR1 SGHRS and CDR2 YFSETQ. V lost 4 bases, J lost 6 bases, and 4 bases stayed unmatched. The CDR3 consists of 12 residues. The CDR3 loop is CASSQTGREQYF. The CDR3, as DNA: TGCGCCAGCAGCCAGACAGGGCGCGAGCAGTACTTC.